A single sample gave rise to the 5 T cell receptor beta chains below, sequenced in a study of T cell responses to AZD1222 COVID-19 vaccine. Assay used: immunoSEQ multiplex PCR; TCRdb lists only in-frame clones, some missing. Here the sample spans under 130,000 clones, around 89% being singletons. The sequencing here drew on peripheral blood, taken on day 0 of AZD1222 vaccination. Every receptor here comes from an adult in good health.

This sequence joins TRBV7-2 and TRBJ2-7; unclear D gene. This CDR3 contains 13 residues. V lost 0 bases and J lost 1, with 4 bases in between. The V gene's germline CDR1 is SGHTA and CDR2 FQGNSA. The CDR3 DNA sequence: TGTGCCAGCAGCTTAGCAGGGTCCTACGAGCAGTACTTC. Encoded protein: CASSLAGSYEQYF.

Remarks on this clone: At the DNA level, this CDR3 is encoded by other sequences in the same sample as well. The rearrangement uses TRBV19 and TRBJ1-5; 7 positions agree with TRBD1. From germline, CDR1 is LNHDA and CDR2 SQIVND (reference sequence). V lost 9 bases, J lost 4 bases, and 3 bases stayed unmatched. The CDR3 is 12 residues long. The CDR3 DNA reads as TGTGCCAGCACGACAGGGAATCAGCCCCAGCATTTT. Translating it yields CASTTGNQPQHF.

V and J are TRBV30 and TRBJ2-1, with D possibly being TRBD1 or TRBD2 (5 bases each). Germline-derived CDR1 and CDR2 are GTSNPN and SVGIG (reference sequence). The V and J ends lost 2 bases and 7 bases respectively, with 15 bases between them. This CDR3 has 14 amino acids. CDR3 loop: CAWSREGARNEQFF. CDR3 sequence (DNA): TGTGCCTGGAGTCGGGAAGGGGCACGTAATGAGCAGTTCTTC.

The chain uses TRBV9 and TRBJ2-1; D is uncertain. Trimming left V 2 bases short and J 5 bases short, with 5 bases between. This CDR3 region has 12 residues. Germline V CDR1 and CDR2: SGDLS, YYNGEE. CDR3 amino acids: CASSVRDNEQFF. The CDR3 nucleotides are TGTGCCAGCAGCGTCCGGGACAATGAGCAGTTCTTC.

This chain connects TRBV3-1 (or the pseudogene TRBV3-2) to TRBJ2-3; maybe TRBD2 (5 bases). V lost 0 bases to trimming and J lost 5 bases, with 6 bases between them. This CDR3 comprises 13 residues. Per the germline V gene, CDR1 is LGHDT and CDR2 is YNNKEL (reference sequence). DNA of the CDR3: TGTGCCAGCAGCCAAGAAGGAGGAGATACGCAGTATTTT. Translation: CASSQEGGDTQYF.